A selection of T cell receptor beta chains follows, all from one sample in a study of T cell responses to AZD1222 COVID-19 vaccine. TCRdb's copy holds only in-frame clones and misses some; the assay was immunoSEQ multiplex PCR. This table has under 70,000 clones, less than 90% appearing once. The specimen was peripheral blood, collected on day 0 of AZD1222 vaccination. Receptor source: an adult in good health. CDR3s include the opening cysteine and the closing phenylalanine or tryptophan. D genes are given only for firm matches. Clone size is given for some rows only: seen once, a few or many times, or a class if the clone is expanded.

TRBV7-8	-	TRBD2	TRBJ2-2	CASSLARVKTSGRASSTGELFF	TGTGCCAGCAGCTTAGCGCGGGTGAAGACTAGCGGGAGGGCCTCGAGCACCGGGGAGCTGTTTTTT
TRBV11-2	-	-	TRBJ1-3	CASSLVFTGNTIYF	TGTGCCAGCAGCTTAGTGTTTACAGGAAACACCATATATTTT
TRBV5-5	-	TRBD1	TRBJ2-5	CASSTLPGTGGETQYF	TGTGCCAGCAGCACCTTGCCCGGGACAGGGGGAGAGACCCAGTACTTC
TRBV7-8	-	-	TRBJ1-5	CASSNSRGYTQPQHF	TGTGCCAGCAGCAATAGTCGGGGATACACCCAGCCCCAGCATTTT
TRBV7-2	once	TRBD2	TRBJ2-5	CASSLRAGRGGETQYF	TGTGCCAGCAGCTTACGAGCGGGGAGAGGCGGGGAGACCCAGTACTTC
TRBV5-1	few	-	TRBJ2-2	CASSLRGPGELFF	TGCGCCAGCAGCCTTCGGGGGCCCGGGGAGCTGTTTTTT
TRBV6-2/TRBV6-3	-	-	TRBJ1-5	CASSLQGASNQPQHF	TGTGCCAGCAGCCTCCAAGGGGCGAGCAATCAGCCCCAGCATTTT
TRBV6-5	once	-	TRBJ1-5	CASSPGYNQPQHF	TGTGCCAGCAGTCCGGGTTACAATCAGCCCCAGCATTTT
TRBV5-1	-	TRBD1	TRBJ2-2	CASSLRTGDTGELFF	TGCGCCAGCAGCTTGCGGACAGGGGACACCGGGGAGCTGTTTTTT
TRBV19	-	-	TRBJ2-7	CASSIGGREQYF	TGTGCCAGTAGTATTGGTGGTAGGGAGCAGTACTTC
TRBV6-5	-	-	TRBJ1-2	CASSYGGDKYGYTF	TGTGCCAGCAGTTACGGGGGGGACAAGTATGGCTACACCTTC
TRBV7-8	-	-	TRBJ2-1	CASSLGYNEQFF	TGTGCCAGCAGCTTAGGGTACAATGAGCAGTTCTTC
TRBV18	-	-	TRBJ1-5	CASSLQGQRQPQHF	TGTGCCAGCTCACTTCAGGGCCAGCGACAGCCCCAGCATTTT
TRBV28	-	TRBD1	TRBJ1-2	CASTSPGQGESLDGYTF	TGTGCCAGCACCTCACCGGGACAGGGCGAGTCTTTGGATGGCTACACCTTC
TRBV5-6	-	TRBD2	TRBJ2-5	CASSLLAGGTQETQYF	TGTGCCAGCAGCTTGTTGGCGGGGGGGACGCAAGAGACCCAGTACTTC
TRBV19	-	-	TRBJ2-7	CASSLTGSYEQYF	TGTGCCAGTAGCCTGACAGGATCCTACGAGCAGTACTTC
TRBV5-1	-	TRBD1	TRBJ1-6	CASSSRTGSNSPLHF	TGCGCCAGCAGCTCCCGGACAGGGTCAAATTCACCCCTCCACTTT
TRBV28	-	TRBD2	TRBJ2-7	CASTEAGLAGASYEQYF	TGTGCCAGCACCGAAGCAGGACTAGCGGGAGCGTCCTACGAGCAGTACTTC
TRBV4-3	-	-	TRBJ2-1	CASSQGEIDNEQFF	TGCGCCAGCAGCCAAGGGGAGATCGACAATGAGCAGTTCTTC
TRBV5-8	-	-	TRBJ1-5	CASSLAQVRYGSNQPQHF	TGTGCCAGCAGCTTGGCACAGGTAAGATACGGGAGCAATCAGCCCCAGCATTTT
TRBV7-9	-	-	TRBJ1-4	CASLGEKLFF	TGTGCCAGTCTTGGGGAAAAACTGTTTTTT
TRBV27	few	TRBD2	TRBJ2-2	CASSPLAGGPNGELFF	TGTGCCAGCAGTCCCCTAGCGGGAGGGCCAAACGGGGAGCTGTTTTTT
TRBV6-2/TRBV6-3	-	TRBD2	TRBJ2-7	CASSYSPGLATSWTYEQYF	TGTGCCAGCAGTTATTCCCCAGGACTAGCTACATCATGGACCTACGAGCAGTACTTC
TRBV10-1	-	TRBD2	TRBJ2-1	CASRDGLAGGVDEQFF	TGCGCCAGCAGGGACGGACTAGCGGGAGGTGTCGATGAGCAGTTCTTC
TRBV7-2	-	-	TRBJ2-7	CASSPGQINYEQYF	TGTGCCAGCAGCCCAGGACAGATTAACTACGAGCAGTACTTC
TRBV5-1	-	-	TRBJ1-5	CASSLGRNQPQHF	TGCGCCAGCAGCTTGGGTCGGAATCAGCCCCAGCATTTT
TRBV19	once	-	TRBJ2-7	CASSTGLTYEQYF	TGTGCCAGTTCTACGGGACTTACCTACGAGCAGTACTTC
TRBV27	-	-	TRBJ2-3	CASSLISQTQVEDTQYF	TGTGCCAGCAGTTTAATCAGTCAGACCCAGGTGGAAGATACGCAGTATTTT
TRBV18	-	TRBD1	TRBJ2-7	CASSPGQGGEQYF	TGTGCCAGCTCACCCGGACAGGGGGGCGAGCAGTACTTC
TRBV7-2	-	TRBD2	TRBJ2-3	CASSFGTSGSTDTQYF	TGTGCCAGCAGCTTCGGGACTAGCGGGAGCACAGATACGCAGTATTTT
TRBV6-6	-	-	TRBJ1-5	CASSHLSGTLTGGNQPQHF	TGTGCCAGCAGTCATTTATCTGGGACCTTAACTGGGGGCAATCAGCCCCAGCATTTT
TRBV19	-	-	TRBJ2-1	CASSMGADYNEQFF	TGTGCCAGTAGTATGGGAGCGGATTACAATGAGCAGTTCTTC
TRBV19	-	-	TRBJ1-2	CASRGTGTNYGYTF	TGTGCCAGTAGGGGGACGGGAACGAACTATGGCTACACCTTC
TRBV5-6	-	TRBD1	TRBJ2-5	CASSFWDRETQYF	TGTGCCAGCAGCTTCTGGGACAGAGAGACCCAGTACTTC
TRBV28	-	TRBD2	TRBJ2-3	CASSLAGGLSTDTQYF	TGTGCCAGCAGTTTAGCGGGGGGGCTAAGCACAGATACGCAGTATTTT
TRBV6-2/TRBV6-3	-	-	TRBJ2-7	CASSYSAQTSYEQYF	TGTGCCAGCAGTTACTCAGCGCAAACTTCCTACGAGCAGTACTTC
TRBV19	-	-	TRBJ1-5	CASSMGNQPQHF	TGTGCCAGTAGTATGGGGAATCAGCCCCAGCATTTT
TRBV7-2	few	-	TRBJ1-5	CASSLTYGQYSNQPQHF	TGTGCCAGCAGCTTAACCTACGGACAATATAGCAATCAGCCCCAGCATTTT
TRBV28	-	-	TRBJ2-3	CASSLGSVSTDTQYF	TGTGCCAGCAGTTTAGGGTCGGTGAGCACAGATACGCAGTATTTT
TRBV2	few	-	TRBJ1-2	CASTLGGYTF	TGTGCCAGCACCCTGGGAGGCTACACCTTC
TRBV7-9	-	-	TRBJ2-7	CASESQAHRHEQYF	TGTGCCAGCGAGTCGCAGGCTCATCGCCACGAGCAGTACTTC
TRBV24-1	-	TRBD1	TRBJ2-2	CATSELTGATGELFF	TGTGCCACCAGTGAACTAACAGGGGCCACCGGGGAGCTGTTTTTT
TRBV19	-	-	TRBJ1-5	CASSRLRGEPQHF	TGTGCCAGTAGTAGGTTGAGGGGAGAGCCCCAGCATTTT
TRBV7-2	once	-	TRBJ2-3	CASSRGGSTDTQYF	TGTGCCAGCAGTCGCGGGGGCAGCACAGATACGCAGTATTTT
TRBV28	-	-	TRBJ1-2	CASSLGPLQAQYLRGYTF	TGTGCCAGCAGTTTAGGTCCTCTACAGGCCCAATATCTCCGTGGCTACACCTTC
TRBV5-4	-	-	TRBJ2-1	CASSLPQGGSYNEQFF	TGTGCCAGCAGCTTGCCTCAAGGAGGGTCCTACAATGAGCAGTTCTTC
TRBV28	-	-	TRBJ2-2	CASSLWGYRFGELFF	TGTGCCAGCAGTTTATGGGGCTACAGATTCGGGGAGCTGTTTTTT
TRBV7-3	-	TRBD1	TRBJ1-1	CASSSTGADTEAFF	TGTGCCAGCAGCTCTACAGGGGCAGACACTGAAGCTTTCTTT
TRBV2	few	-	TRBJ1-5	CASSEVLGNQPQHF	TGTGCCAGCAGTGAAGTTTTGGGAAATCAGCCCCAGCATTTT